Listed here is a single TCR beta chain. The antigen it recognizes is unknown. Per-base qualities were not stored, and no clone one base away is much larger. Profiling of TCR beta VDJ combinations and CDR3 sequences used genomic DNA as the template. An Illumina HiSeq 2000 was used for TCR repertoire sequencing. The authors' analysis ran thus. TRBV/TRBJ rearrangement plots, CDR3 size and DJ length profiles, and Simpson's diversity index were used to evaluate the repertoires. The most abundant DNA sequence in the deep sequencing data was defined as the immunodominant clone. CDR3 amino acid sequences were checked for sharing between subjects and were compared against published repertoires and the VDJdb database. The public reads were quality trimmed at Q25 with fastp and then assembled into clones with MiXCR by TCRdb, keeping productive beta chains. Identical CDR3 proteins give one entry, which carries the most common genes and DNA. The V and J calls follow TCRdb's processing rather than the paper's. This sample holds roughly 500,000 distinct CDR3 sequences; about a third were observed only once. The ten largest clones take up under 0.95% of the sample.

The CDR3, from cysteine to phenylalanine, totals 14 residues. The read is trimmed to its CDR3 DNA, 42 bases read in frame from base 1. The trim is 9 bases for V and 3 bases for J, with a gap of 17 bases between the germline ends. CDR1 and CDR2 are read off the germline V gene (reference sequence) as LNHDA and SQIVND. This entry is derived from a study of CD8+CD57+ T cells in acquired aplastic anemia (dated by TCRdb to 2017 to 2018). About the full investigation: A mean of approximately 3 ug of DNA, ranging from about 0.2 to 27.4 ug, was extracted from sorted CD4+ and CD8+ cells. A CD8+CD57+ expansion meant a frequency higher than the mean frequency seen in healthy subjects. The paper's findings and limits, for the study overall: CD8+ Simpson's diversity did not differ significantly between patients and healthy controls (P=0.060). Approximately 31 CD8+ CDR3 sequences were found in both patients and controls but appeared to be highly expressed in patients and within the immunodominant clones of the patients.

Expansion of CD8+CD57+ cells had been shown by flow cytometry in the patients chosen for sequencing. Every patient had a diagnosis of severe acquired aplastic anemia based on International Study of Aplastic Anemia and Agranulocytosis and Camitta criteria. No patient had received any therapy when blood was sampled. In the study, sorted CD4+ and CD8+ blood T cells from patients with severe aplastic anemia and from healthy subjects underwent deep sequencing of TCR repertoires. Patients were enrolled under clinicaltrials.gov protocols 00001620, 01623167, 00001397, 00071045, 00081523 and 00961064 in the USA. Ficoll-Paque density gradient centrifugation was used to isolate peripheral blood mononuclear cells. Before DNA extraction, CD4+ and CD8+ T cells were sorted with FACS or magnetic beads.

This TCR was sampled from a human donor with aplastic anemia. Sample: sorted CD4+, CD8+, or CD8+CD57+ T cells (not recorded which) from PBMCs. In this chain, TRBV19 is recombined with TRBJ1-2; the D gene is perhaps TRBD1, on 5 matching bases. The CDR3 protein sequence reads: CARSDSALDYGYTF. The bases read TGTGCCAGGAGTGACAGCGCACTTGACTATGGCTACACCTTC.